This T cell receptor beta chain was identified during a study of long-term antiretroviral therapy in people with HIV. Study conclusions and caveats: Blood was collected between the mid-2000s and the late 2010s, possibly under older ART regimens. HIV repertoires spanned narrower CDR3 length ranges than controls. Every time point showed a repertoire led by clones expanded before ART. ART adherence, viral resistance and therapy changes went unrecorded.

Concerning this clone: What it binds is unknown. One end of the junction does not line up with germline, which may come from a read error.

A v3.0 immunoSEQ assay was performed at survey level. This table comes from immunoSEQ multiplex PCR, and its TCRdb copy is limited to in-frame clones, with some not included. The table shows approximately 27,000 clones, with 85% to 90% occurring only once. Germline V lookup: CDR1 SSHAT, CDR2 FNYEAQ (reference sequence). The CDR3 runs 16 residues. Sample: unsorted PBMCs, taken 1.8 years after starting antiretroviral therapy. The TCR originated in a woman aged 18-29 years with HIV. This sequence joins TRBV7-7 and TRBJ2-3; possible D gene TRBD1, 6 bases. In DNA, the CDR3 is TGTGCTAGCAGCTCCATCGAGCCAGGGGTGGTAGATACGCAGTATTTT. Translating gives CASSSIEPGVVDTQYF.